These T cell receptor beta chains were read from a single sample in a study of PD-1 blockade in classical Hodgkin lymphoma. Data came from immunoSEQ multiplex PCR; TCRdb stores just in-frame clones and leaves some out. This table has about 9,500 clones, approximately 83% appearing once. Sequenced material: CD4+ T cells from blood, taken before the fourth cycle of nivolumab. These TCRs come from a human donor with classical Hodgkin lymphoma. Each CDR3 is given with its conserved first and last residue. A D gene is named only where the DNA matches it firmly. Clone size is not always given. Where it is, it says once, few, many or a class for expanded clones.

d_call: NA; v_call: TRBV5-1; clone_size: NA; j_call: TRBJ1-6; cdr3_aa: CASSTEPVAGTGNSPLHF; cdr3_nt: TGCGCCAGCAGCACCGAACCCGTCGCCGGGACGGGGAATTCACCCCTCCACTTT
d_call: NA; v_call: TRBV6-5; clone_size: NA; j_call: TRBJ2-3; cdr3_aa: CASSSLDSTDTQYF; cdr3_nt: TGTGCCAGCAGTTCTCTGGACAGCACAGATACGCAGTATTTT
d_call: NA; v_call: TRBV5-1; clone_size: NA; j_call: TRBJ2-2; cdr3_aa: CASSSPGANTGELFF; cdr3_nt: TGCGCCAGCAGCTCCCCCGGGGCTAACACCGGGGAGCTGTTTTTT
d_call: TRBD1; v_call: TRBV7-3; clone_size: NA; j_call: TRBJ1-2; cdr3_aa: CASSSGTGDFYGYTF; cdr3_nt: TGTGCCAGCAGCTCCGGGACAGGGGACTTCTATGGCTACACCTTC
d_call: NA; v_call: TRBV15; clone_size: NA; j_call: TRBJ2-1; cdr3_aa: CATSRARTLRFF; cdr3_nt: TGTGCCACCAGCAGAGCTAGGACCCTTAGATTCTTC
d_call: NA; v_call: TRBV2; clone_size: NA; j_call: TRBJ2-7; cdr3_aa: CASSGSPSRQTLEQYF; cdr3_nt: TGTGCCAGCAGTGGAAGCCCCTCCCGACAGACTCTCGAGCAGTACTTC
d_call: NA; v_call: TRBV2; clone_size: NA; j_call: TRBJ2-1; cdr3_aa: CASSEGRYSYNEQFF; cdr3_nt: TGTGCCAGCAGTGAAGGACGGTACTCCTACAATGAGCAGTTCTTC
d_call: NA; v_call: TRBV7-2; clone_size: NA; j_call: TRBJ2-1; cdr3_aa: CASSLMGSTYNEQFF; cdr3_nt: TGTGCCAGCAGCTTAATGGGGAGCACCTACAATGAGCAGTTCTTC
d_call: NA; v_call: TRBV5-8; clone_size: NA; j_call: TRBJ2-1; cdr3_aa: CASSPWGWAGEQFF; cdr3_nt: TGTGCCAGCAGCCCCTGGGGGTGGGCGGGGGAGCAGTTCTTC
d_call: NA; v_call: TRBV5-4; clone_size: NA; j_call: TRBJ2-7; cdr3_aa: CASSPEGSGTYEQYF; cdr3_nt: TGTGCCAGCAGCCCGGAGGGGTCGGGCACCTACGAGCAGTACTTC
d_call: TRBD1; v_call: TRBV6-5; clone_size: few; j_call: TRBJ2-7; cdr3_aa: CASSRDRAREQYF; cdr3_nt: TGTGCCAGCAGCCGGGACAGGGCGAGAGAGCAGTACTTC
d_call: TRBD2; v_call: TRBV27; clone_size: NA; j_call: TRBJ2-2; cdr3_aa: CASSLAGVTLNTGELFF; cdr3_nt: TGTGCCAGCAGTCTAGCGGGGGTTACTCTGAACACCGGGGAGCTGTTTTTT
d_call: NA; v_call: TRBV6-4; clone_size: NA; j_call: TRBJ2-5; cdr3_aa: CASSFLVGETQYF; cdr3_nt: TGTGCCAGCAGTTTCCTGGTGGGAGAGACCCAGTACTTC
d_call: TRBD2; v_call: TRBV7-6; clone_size: NA; j_call: TRBJ2-3; cdr3_aa: CASSHRLASDTQYF; cdr3_nt: TGTGCCAGCAGCCACAGACTAGCTTCAGATACGCAGTATTTT
d_call: NA; v_call: TRBV7-2; clone_size: NA; j_call: TRBJ2-1; cdr3_aa: CASSLAWWENEQFF; cdr3_nt: TGTGCCAGCAGCTTAGCTTGGTGGGAGAATGAGCAGTTCTTC
d_call: NA; v_call: TRBV2; clone_size: NA; j_call: TRBJ1-5; cdr3_aa: CASAGFSNQPQHF; cdr3_nt: TGTGCCTCAGCAGGTTTCAGCAATCAGCCCCAGCATTTT
d_call: NA; v_call: TRBV29-1; clone_size: NA; j_call: TRBJ2-3; cdr3_aa: CSVESDSTDTQYF; cdr3_nt: TGCAGCGTTGAGTCGGATAGCACAGATACGCAGTATTTT
d_call: NA; v_call: TRBV18; clone_size: NA; j_call: TRBJ2-4; cdr3_aa: CASSPGGGTLAKNIQYF; cdr3_nt: TGTGCCAGCTCACCTGGAGGAGGGACCTTAGCCAAAAACATTCAGTACTTC
d_call: NA; v_call: TRBV20-1; clone_size: NA; j_call: TRBJ2-1; cdr3_aa: CSASGGTPQFF; cdr3_nt: TGCAGTGCTAGTGGTGGGACCCCCCAGTTCTTC
d_call: NA; v_call: TRBV9; clone_size: NA; j_call: TRBJ2-3; cdr3_aa: CASSPSTDTQYF; cdr3_nt: TGTGCCAGCAGCCCATCTACAGATACGCAGTATTTT
d_call: TRBD2; v_call: TRBV5-4; clone_size: NA; j_call: TRBJ2-3; cdr3_aa: CASSSQRSGRTDTQYF; cdr3_nt: TGTGCCAGCAGCAGTCAAAGAAGCGGGAGAACAGATACGCAGTATTTT
d_call: TRBD2; v_call: TRBV29-1; clone_size: NA; j_call: TRBJ2-5; cdr3_aa: CSVVGLADQETQYF; cdr3_nt: TGCAGCGTTGTGGGACTAGCGGACCAGGAGACCCAGTACTTC
d_call: NA; v_call: TRBV19; clone_size: NA; j_call: TRBJ2-2; cdr3_aa: CASVPGRRSTGELFF; cdr3_nt: TGTGCCTCGGTCCCAGGGAGGCGGAGCACCGGGGAGCTGTTTTTT
d_call: NA; v_call: TRBV18; clone_size: NA; j_call: TRBJ2-1; cdr3_aa: CASSPRNEQFF; cdr3_nt: TGTGCCAGCTCACCGCGGAATGAGCAGTTCTTC
d_call: TRBD1; v_call: TRBV28; clone_size: NA; j_call: TRBJ1-1; cdr3_aa: CASTYSPGTGFLNTEAFF; cdr3_nt: TGTGCCAGCACCTATAGTCCCGGGACAGGGTTCCTGAACACTGAAGCTTTCTTT
d_call: TRBD1; v_call: TRBV6-1; clone_size: NA; j_call: TRBJ1-3; cdr3_aa: CASMQGVVSGNTIYF; cdr3_nt: TGTGCCAGCATGCAGGGGGTTGTCTCTGGAAACACCATATATTTT
d_call: NA; v_call: TRBV2; clone_size: once; j_call: TRBJ1-3; cdr3_aa: CASSTRRGTGNTIYF; cdr3_nt: TGTGCCAGCAGTACCAGGAGGGGCACTGGAAACACCATATATTTT
d_call: NA; v_call: TRBV5-6; clone_size: NA; j_call: TRBJ2-2; cdr3_aa: CASSLLGSNTGELFF; cdr3_nt: TGTGCCAGCAGCTTGCTAGGGTCGAACACCGGGGAGCTGTTTTTT
d_call: TRBD1; v_call: TRBV12-5; clone_size: NA; j_call: TRBJ1-5; cdr3_aa: CASAPGQGVYSNQPQHF; cdr3_nt: TGTGCTAGTGCCCCCGGACAGGGAGTTTATAGCAATCAGCCCCAGCATTTT
d_call: TRBD2; v_call: TRBV7-9; clone_size: NA; j_call: TRBJ2-3; cdr3_aa: CASSLPRLAGGLADTQYF; cdr3_nt: TGTGCCAGCAGCTTACCCAGACTAGCGGGAGGGCTTGCAGATACGCAGTATTTT
d_call: NA; v_call: TRBV6-5; clone_size: NA; j_call: TRBJ2-3; cdr3_aa: CASRGALTSTDTQYF; cdr3_nt: TGTGCCAGCCGAGGAGCCCTCACTAGCACAGATACGCAGTATTTT
d_call: NA; v_call: TRBV5-4; clone_size: NA; j_call: TRBJ1-1; cdr3_aa: CASSADRSRGTEAFF; cdr3_nt: TGTGCCAGCAGCGCCGACAGGAGCCGGGGCACTGAAGCTTTCTTT
d_call: TRBD1; v_call: TRBV9; clone_size: NA; j_call: TRBJ1-2; cdr3_aa: CASSVGQGAGYGYTF; cdr3_nt: TGTGCCAGCAGCGTAGGACAGGGGGCAGGCTATGGCTACACCTTC
d_call: TRBD1; v_call: TRBV19; clone_size: NA; j_call: TRBJ1-2; cdr3_aa: CASSNGQGGVYGYTF; cdr3_nt: TGTGCCAGTAGTAACGGACAGGGTGGCGTCTATGGCTACACCTTC
d_call: NA; v_call: TRBV11-2; clone_size: NA; j_call: TRBJ2-7; cdr3_aa: CASSLGQIYEQYF; cdr3_nt: TGTGCCAGCAGCTTAGGACAGATATACGAGCAGTACTTC
d_call: TRBD2; v_call: TRBV4-3; clone_size: NA; j_call: TRBJ2-7; cdr3_aa: CASSQEASSGRDSPYEQYF; cdr3_nt: TGCGCCAGCAGCCAAGAGGCGTCTAGCGGGAGGGATTCGCCTTACGAGCAGTACTTC
d_call: TRBD1; v_call: TRBV10-3; clone_size: NA; j_call: TRBJ1-5; cdr3_aa: CAISQGGDQPQHF; cdr3_nt: TGTGCCATCAGCCAGGGGGGGGATCAGCCCCAGCATTTT
d_call: TRBD2; v_call: TRBV29-1; clone_size: NA; j_call: TRBJ2-1; cdr3_aa: CSVVAPGLAAGGYNEQFF; cdr3_nt: TGCAGCGTTGTCGCCCCGGGACTAGCGGCAGGCGGATACAATGAGCAGTTCTTC
d_call: NA; v_call: TRBV5-1; clone_size: few; j_call: TRBJ1-1; cdr3_aa: CASSLTGTEAFF; cdr3_nt: TGCGCCAGCAGCTTGACTGGCACTGAAGCTTTCTTT
d_call: NA; v_call: TRBV2; clone_size: NA; j_call: TRBJ1-5; cdr3_aa: CASSGESDQPQHF; cdr3_nt: TGTGCCAGCAGTGGTGAAAGTGACCAGCCCCAGCATTTT
d_call: TRBD2; v_call: TRBV30; clone_size: NA; j_call: TRBJ2-7; cdr3_aa: CAWRRLARSYEQYF; cdr3_nt: TGTGCCTGGAGGAGACTAGCCCGCTCCTACGAGCAGTACTTC
d_call: NA; v_call: TRBV30; clone_size: NA; j_call: TRBJ2-7; cdr3_aa: CAWSVNYEQYF; cdr3_nt: TGTGCCTGGAGTGTAAATTACGAGCAGTACTTC
d_call: NA; v_call: TRBV5-1; clone_size: NA; j_call: TRBJ2-3; cdr3_aa: CASSIPGRPTDTQYF; cdr3_nt: TGCGCCAGCAGCATACCGGGACGGCCCACAGATACGCAGTATTTT
d_call: NA; v_call: TRBV11-2; clone_size: once; j_call: TRBJ1-4; cdr3_aa: CASSLDWPEGWGEKLFF; cdr3_nt: TGTGCCAGCAGCTTAGATTGGCCAGAGGGTTGGGGTGAAAAACTGTTTTTT
d_call: TRBD1; v_call: TRBV7-2; clone_size: NA; j_call: TRBJ1-6; cdr3_aa: CASSGLWTGALHF; cdr3_nt: TGTGCCAGCAGCGGACTATGGACAGGGGCCCTCCACTTT
d_call: TRBD2; v_call: TRBV11-2; clone_size: NA; j_call: TRBJ2-1; cdr3_aa: CASSLARLAGGPSGDEQFF; cdr3_nt: TGTGCCAGCAGCTTAGCTCGACTAGCGGGAGGTCCATCAGGGGATGAGCAGTTCTTC
d_call: TRBD2; v_call: TRBV2; clone_size: NA; j_call: TRBJ2-1; cdr3_aa: CASSQLAGGPNEQFF; cdr3_nt: TGTGCCAGCAGTCAGCTAGCGGGGGGGCCCAATGAGCAGTTCTTC